The 27 T cell receptor beta chains below were found in one sample sequenced in a study of shared clonotypes between healthy human individuals. Sequenced by immunoSEQ multiplex PCR; TCRdb stores in-frame clones only, minus some. Of about 450,000 clones in the sample, 70% to 80% were seen once. The source material was PBMCs. Every receptor here comes from a woman aged 40 to 50 in good health. Some clones in this sample may be carry-over from other donors' samples.

The rearrangement links TRBV7-9 to TRBJ2-7; no clear D gene. Trimming cost V 1 base and J 4 bases, with 8 bases left between them. The CDR3 covers 13 residues. CDR1 and CDR2 from the germline V gene are SEHNR and FQNEAQ (reference sequence). The CDR3 DNA follows: TGTGCCAGCAGCTTAGTCGACGGGTACGAGCAGTACTTC. As protein: CASSLVDGYEQYF.

This clone was seen only a few times. Germline and junction disagree at one end, which may indicate a read error. CDR3 residues: CAISSDRNYGYTF. As DNA, the CDR3 is TGTGCCATCAGTTCGGACAGAAACTATGGCTACACCTTC. The chain has TRBV6-5 and TRBJ1-2; the D gene is possibly TRBD1 (6 bases). Germline CDR1 reads MNHEY; CDR2 reads SVGAGI. The CDR3 runs 13 residues.

V usage is TRBV5-1 and J usage is TRBJ2-7; TRBD1 aligns across 10 bases. Trimming cost V 1 base and J 7 bases; bases outside gene matches: 5. Germline V lookup: CDR1 SGHRS, CDR2 YFSETQ. CDR3 length equals 14 residues. CDR3 sequence reads: CASSLRQGAQEQYF. The CDR3 DNA is TGCGCCAGCAGCTTGAGACAGGGGGCCCAAGAGCAGTACTTC.

V and J are TRBV7-9 and TRBJ1-4; D is uncertain. CDR1 and CDR2 (germline): SEHNR, FQNEAQ (reference sequence). The CDR3 consists of 14 residues. V shed 6 bases and J shed 8 bases, with 16 bases lying between them. DNA of the CDR3: TGTGCCAGCAGTATTGTGGGCATAGGGGAAAAACTGTTTTTT. It codes for CASSIVGIGEKLFF. Full variable domain (outside the CDR3, taken from reference TRBV7-9 and TRBJ1-4): DTGVSQNPRHKITKRGQNVTFRCDPISEHNRLYWYRQTLGQGPEFLTYFQNEAQLEKSRLLSDRFSAERPKGSFSTLEIQRTEQGDSAMYLCASSIVGIGEKLFFGSGTQLSVL.

The chain uses TRBV5-1 and TRBJ2-7, with 8 nucleotides matching TRBD2. Germline CDR1 SGHRS, CDR2 YFSETQ. Trimming at V came to 0 bases and at J to 1 base, leaving 3 bases not matched to a gene. This CDR3 has 15 residues. CDR3 DNA sequence: TGCGCCAGCAGCTTGGAGGTAGCGGGGTCCTACGAGCAGTACTTC. It is translated as CASSLEVAGSYEQYF.

The rearrangement links TRBV5-1 to TRBJ1-2; 7 nucleotides align to TRBD1. Germline V CDR1 and CDR2: SGHRS, YFSETQ. The CDR3 runs 14 residues. Trimming took 4 bases from V and 5 from J; bases not matched to a gene: 8. CDR3 region: CASSQEQGMYGYTF. CDR3 DNA: TGCGCCAGCAGCCAAGAACAGGGGATGTATGGCTACACCTTC.

This chain connects TRBV2 to TRBJ2-4, with D hard to call. V was trimmed by 6 bases and J by 10 bases, leaving 13 bases between them. Germline V gives CDR1 SNHLY, CDR2 FYNNEI. The CDR3 has 12 residues. The CDR3 reads CASSESPNIQYF. The CDR3 coding sequence is TGTGCCAGCAGCGAGAGCCCCAATATTCAGTACTTC.

Turning to this clone: Other DNA sequences within the sample encode an identical CDR3. CDR3 protein: CASSLGTGRYEQYF. The DNA for the CDR3 is TGTGCCAGCAGTTTAGGGACAGGGCGCTACGAGCAGTACTTC. The chain employs TRBV27 and TRBJ2-7; 9 nucleotides line up with TRBD1. This CDR3 comprises 14 residues. CDR1 MNHEY and CDR2 SMNVEV come from the germline V gene (reference sequence). V shed 2 bases and J 3 bases; nucleotides not matched to a gene: 2.

V gene TRBV27 combines with J gene TRBJ2-1, with 8 bases matching TRBD1. This CDR3 spans 15 amino acids. Germline V lookup: CDR1 MNHEY, CDR2 SMNVEV (reference sequence). J gave up 2 bases and V 2 bases, and 2 bases lay outside the gene matches. Here the CDR3 DNA reads TGTGCCAGCAGTTTAAGGACAGGGACCTACAATGAGCAGTTCTTC. The encoded protein is CASSLRTGTYNEQFF.

The CDR3: CASRARLAGGTGFADTQYF. DNA for the CDR3: TGTGCCAGCAGAGCCCGACTAGCGGGAGGGACGGGTTTTGCAGATACGCAGTATTTT. The chain combines TRBV28 with TRBJ2-3, with 14 bases fitting TRBD2. V shed 6 bases, J shed 4 bases, and the junction held 15 bases outside the gene matches. In germline, CDR1 is MDHEN, CDR2 SYDVKM. This CDR3 is built from 19 residues.

The V gene is TRBV10-3, the J gene TRBJ1-6; 11 positions agree with TRBD1. The junction had 5 bases not matched to a gene; V was cut back by 3 bases and J by 7 bases. Per germline, CDR1 ENHRY and CDR2 SYGVKD. This CDR3 is built from 16 residues. Here the CDR3 reads CAISERGQGANSPLHF. CDR3 coding DNA: TGTGCCATCAGTGAACGAGGACAGGGGGCAAATTCACCCCTCCACTTT.

The V and J genes are TRBV5-1 and TRBJ2-5; D is perhaps TRBD1 or TRBD2 (5 bases each). The end of the DNA is better explained by TRBJ2-7, so the J call may be wrong. This CDR3 has 14 amino acids. From germline, CDR1 is SGHRS and CDR2 YFSETQ. This CDR3 is CASSLDGLGTEQYF. As DNA, the CDR3 is TGCGCCAGCAGCTTGGACGGACTGGGGACCGAGCAGTACTTC.

The gene calls are TRBV6-5 and TRBJ1-4; 9 bases are a match to TRBD1. The germline V gene encodes CDR1 MNHEY and CDR2 SVGAGI. J gave up 8 bases and V 5 bases, and 9 bases lay outside the gene matches. This CDR3 contains 15 residues. CDR3 coding DNA: TGTGCCAGCAGTCGTACAGGGGGCGGAGGGGAAAAACTGTTTTTT. Amino acid sequence: CASSRTGGGGEKLFF.

The chain couples TRBV28 to TRBJ2-5; 7 bases match TRBD1. The last part of the DNA fits TRBJ2-7 better; the J call may be wrong. Germline-derived CDR1 and CDR2 are MDHEN and SYDVKM. The CDR3 is 14 residues long. The CDR3, as DNA: TGTGCCAGCAGTATCCCGACAGGGAACTACGAGCAGTACTTC. Its protein product is CASSIPTGNYEQYF.

CDR3 DNA: TGTGCCAGCTCACCTGGGACGAGAAATCCGTATGGCTACACCTTC. This codes for CASSPGTRNPYGYTF. This sequence joins TRBV18 and TRBJ1-2; D is perhaps TRBD1 (5 bases). Germline lookup yields CDR1 KGHSH and CDR2 LQKENI. Trimming cost V 3 bases and J 5 bases, with 16 bases left between them. The CDR3 is 15 residues long.

This clone was seen once. The chain joins TRBV18 to TRBJ1-6; D gene ambiguous. Germline V CDR1 and CDR2: KGHSH, LQKENI. The V end lost 5 bases, the J end lost 8 bases, and 10 bases lay between the germline ends. The CDR3 has 13 residues. CDR3 bases: TGTGCCAGCTCAGGGTCTACGGATTCACCCCTCCACTTT. Translating it yields CASSGSTDSPLHF.

This sequence joins TRBV30 and TRBJ2-7; D is unclear. With 2 bases removed from V and 2 bases from J, the gap between germline ends came to 10 bases. This CDR3 comprises 13 residues. Per germline, CDR1 GTSNPN and CDR2 SVGIG (reference sequence). The CDR3 region is CAWSPTAPYEQYF. CDR3 coding DNA: TGTGCCTGGAGTCCGACTGCCCCCTACGAGCAGTACTTC.

The chain employs TRBV7-9 and TRBJ2-1, with TRBD2 matching 8 bases. This CDR3 has 17 residues. The germline V gene encodes CDR1 SEHNR and CDR2 FQNEAQ (reference sequence). V lost 1 base to trimming and J lost 6 bases; unmatched junction nucleotides: 11. CDR3 loop: CASSLVSGSGGSNEQFF. The CDR3 DNA follows: TGTGCCAGCAGCTTAGTGTCGGGCAGCGGGGGAAGCAATGAGCAGTTCTTC.

The V call is TRBV6-4, the J call TRBJ2-1, with a weak D call TRBD2 (6 bases). Trimming stripped 2 bases from V and 4 bases from J, with 15 bases between. The CDR3 extends over 16 amino acids. Per germline, CDR1 MRHNA and CDR2 SNTAGT. CDR3 coding DNA: TGTGCCAGCAGTGACCTCGGGGGTAGCGATTACAATGAGCAGTTCTTC. As protein: CASSDLGGSDYNEQFF.

The sample holds one count of this clone. This rearrangement joins TRBV19 to TRBJ1-1; 8 bases match TRBD1. The germline gives CDR1 LNHDA, CDR2 SQIVND (reference sequence). This CDR3 contains 19 residues. The V and J ends lost 3 bases and 4 bases, in that order; junction bases with no gene match: 19. CDR3 sequence (DNA): TGTGCCAGTAGTATCCCGCACCCGGGACAGGCGGCGAGGAGCACTGAAGCTTTCTTT. Translated: CASSIPHPGQAARSTEAFF.

Details on this clone: A junction boundary mismatches the germline segment, possibly from a read error. The chain recombines TRBV6-5 with TRBJ1-5; the match to TRBD1 covers 8 bases. Germline V CDR1 and CDR2: MNHEY, SVGAGI. This CDR3 has 15 residues. In nucleotides, the CDR3 is TGTGCCAGCAGCTACTCGAGGACAGGGTATCAGCCCCAGCATTTT. Translating gives CASSYSRTGYQPQHF.

The chain employs TRBV2 and TRBJ2-7; tentative D call: TRBD2 (6 bases). The length of the CDR3 is 14 residues. V lost 4 bases and J lost 3, with 13 bases in between. CDR1 and CDR2 from the germline V gene are SNHLY and FYNNEI. CDR3 loop: CASSAGRRGYEQYF. The CDR3 nucleotides are TGTGCCAGCAGTGCCGGCAGGAGGGGCTACGAGCAGTACTTC.

This clone was seen once. The chain is built from TRBV4-3 and TRBJ2-2; the D is unclear. This CDR3 has 15 amino acids. The germline CDR1 and CDR2 sequences are LGHNA and YSLEER. Trimming shortened V by 1 base and J by 1 base, and 7 bases separated the two germline ends. The DNA for the CDR3 is TGCGCCAGCAGCCAAGTGGCCATGAACACCGGGGAGCTGTTTTTT. This codes for CASSQVAMNTGELFF.

Here the CDR3 DNA reads TGTGCCTGGAGTGTCCTAGCAAGACATGAGCAGTTCTTC. This sequence encodes CAWSVLARHEQFF. The rearrangement joins TRBV30 to TRBJ2-1; D is possibly TRBD2 (5 bases). CDR1 is GTSNPN and CDR2 is SVGIG in the germline V gene (reference sequence). V gave up 0 bases and J gave up 8 bases, with 11 bases separating them. This CDR3 is 13 amino acids long.

The chain combines TRBV28 with TRBJ1-2, with D unresolved. Trimming stripped 6 bases from V and 4 bases from J, with 9 bases between. The CDR3 loop spans 12 amino acids. Germline lookup yields CDR1 MDHEN and CDR2 SYDVKM. The CDR3 DNA follows: TGTGCCAGCAGCTCCGGTAGCTATGGCTACACCTTC. It translates to CASSSGSYGYTF.

The rearrangement uses TRBV11-1 and TRBJ2-7, with no clear D. The V and J ends lost 5 bases and 2 bases respectively, with 7 bases between them. The CDR3 covers 12 residues. Germline CDR1 and CDR2: SGHAT and FQDESV (reference sequence). The CDR3 region has the DNA TGTGCCAGCAGCCGAACCCCCTACGAGCAGTACTTC. It encodes CASSRTPYEQYF.

The chain joins TRBV27 to TRBJ2-3; 7 bases are shared with TRBD2. The germline CDR1 and CDR2 sequences are MNHEY and SMNVEV (reference sequence). Trimming cost V 5 bases and J 0 bases; bases outside gene matches: 8. The CDR3 has 16 amino acids. Here the CDR3 DNA reads TGTGCCAGCAGTCCACAACTAGCGACAAGCACAGATACGCAGTATTTT. Protein sequence: CASSPQLATSTDTQYF.